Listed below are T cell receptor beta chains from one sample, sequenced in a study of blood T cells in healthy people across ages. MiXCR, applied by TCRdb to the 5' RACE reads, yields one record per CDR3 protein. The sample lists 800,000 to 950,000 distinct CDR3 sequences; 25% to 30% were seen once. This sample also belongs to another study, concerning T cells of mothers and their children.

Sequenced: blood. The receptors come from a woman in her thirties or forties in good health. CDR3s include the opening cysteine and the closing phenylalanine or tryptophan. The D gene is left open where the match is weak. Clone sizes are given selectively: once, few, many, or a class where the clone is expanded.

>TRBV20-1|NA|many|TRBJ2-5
TGCAGTGCTAGTGGGTTCCAAGAGACCCAGTACTTC
CSASGFQETQYF
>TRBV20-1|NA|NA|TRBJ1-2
TGCAGTGCTAGAGATGCCGGGGCCTATGGCTACACCTTC
CSARDAGAYGYTF
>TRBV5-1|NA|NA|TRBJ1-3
TGCGCCAGCAGCTTGTTCCCGGAGGGCGGAAGCACCATATATTTT
CASSLFPEGGSTIYF
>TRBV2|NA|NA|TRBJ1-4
TGTGCCAGCAGCGCGGGAGGGGGACGGGAAAAACTGTTTTTT
CASSAGGGREKLFF
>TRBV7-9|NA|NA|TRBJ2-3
TGTGCCAGCAGCTTAGACCCAGACCCTACGCAGTATTTT
CASSLDPDPTQYF
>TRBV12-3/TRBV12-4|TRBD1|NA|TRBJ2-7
TGTGCCAGCAGAACCGGACAGGGAATCTCCTACGAGCAGTACTTC
CASRTGQGISYEQYF
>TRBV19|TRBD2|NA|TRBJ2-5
TGTGCCAGTAGGATATCTAGCGGTCAAGAGACCCAGTACTTC
CASRISSGQETQYF
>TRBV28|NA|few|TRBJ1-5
TGTGCCAGCAGTCCGCTACGTGGCAATCAGCCCCAGCATTTT
CASSPLRGNQPQHF
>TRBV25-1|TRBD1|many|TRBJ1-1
TGTGCCAGCAGTGAATCTGGGACAGGGACCAAAGAAGCTTTCTTT
CASSESGTGTKEAFF
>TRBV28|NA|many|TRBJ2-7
TGTGCCAGCAGTTTAGGGCGGGGACTGTACTTC
CASSLGRGLYF
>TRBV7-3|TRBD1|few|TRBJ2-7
TGTGCCAGCAGCCCCGCGGGGTCAGGGGGCAACGAGCAGTACTTC
CASSPAGSGGNEQYF
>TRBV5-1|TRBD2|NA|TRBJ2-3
TGCGCCAGCAAAGCGGGGCGCACAGATACGCAGTATTTT
CASKAGRTDTQYF
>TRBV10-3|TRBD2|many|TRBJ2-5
TGTGCCATCAGTGAGACCCCTAGCGGGATGCAAGAGACCCAGTACTTC
CAISETPSGMQETQYF
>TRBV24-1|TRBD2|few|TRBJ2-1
TGTGCCACCAGTGATTTGGGACTAGCTGGCAATGAGCAGTTCTTC
CATSDLGLAGNEQFF
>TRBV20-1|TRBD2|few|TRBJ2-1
TGCAGTGCGAACACCGGGACTAGCTCCTACAATGAGCAGTTCTTC
CSANTGTSSYNEQFF
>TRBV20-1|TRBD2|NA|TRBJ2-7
TGCAGTGCCGCCACGGTAGCGGGGGCCTTCTTCTACGAGCAGTACTTC
CSAATVAGAFFYEQYF
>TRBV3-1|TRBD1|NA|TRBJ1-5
TGTACCAGCAGCCAAGGGACAGGGGTTGATCAGCCCCAGCATTTT
CTSSQGTGVDQPQHF
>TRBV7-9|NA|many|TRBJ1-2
TGTGCCAGCAGCTTAGGGGCCGGGTATGGCTACACCTTC
CASSLGAGYGYTF
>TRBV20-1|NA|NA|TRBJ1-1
TGCAGTGCTCCTAACAGGGTGGTGAACACTGAAGCTTTCTTT
CSAPNRVVNTEAFF
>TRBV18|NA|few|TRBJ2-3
TGTGCCAGCTCACCATGGTCAGATACGCAGTATTTT
CASSPWSDTQYF
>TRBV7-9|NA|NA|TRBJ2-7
TGTGCCAGCAGCTCTTTCGGCGGGCGTCACGAGCAGTACTTC
CASSSFGGRHEQYF
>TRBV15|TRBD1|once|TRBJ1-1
TGTGCCGCGGGGACAGCGAACACTGTAGCTTTCTTT
CAAGTANTVAFF
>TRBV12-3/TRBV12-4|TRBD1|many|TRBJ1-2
TGTGCCAGCAGACGACAGGGGATCGGCTATGGCTACACCTTC
CASRRQGIGYGYTF
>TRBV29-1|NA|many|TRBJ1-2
TGCAGCGTTGATGTTGGACTAGGGTCCTATGGCTACACCTTC
CSVDVGLGSYGYTF
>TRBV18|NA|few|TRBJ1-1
TGTGCCAGCTCCCTACAGGAGAAGAACACTGAAGCTTTCTTT
CASSLQEKNTEAFF
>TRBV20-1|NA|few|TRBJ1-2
TGCAGTGCCCGACTCTCGGGAGACTATGGCTACACCTTC
CSARLSGDYGYTF
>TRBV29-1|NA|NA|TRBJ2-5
TGCAGCGCCTCCCCGGCGGGCCAGGGTCGAGAGACCCAGTACTTC
CSASPAGQGRETQYF
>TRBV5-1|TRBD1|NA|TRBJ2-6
TGCGCCAGCAGCCATGGACAGGGGAGGCCCTCTGGGGCCAACGTCCTGACTTTC
CASSHGQGRPSGANVLTF
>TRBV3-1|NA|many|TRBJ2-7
TGTGCCAGCAGCGCCCGGGACAAACCGTACGAGCAGTACTTC
CASSARDKPYEQYF
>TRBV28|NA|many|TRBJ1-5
TGTGCCAGCAGCCTGGGGGGAGATGGTCAGCCCCAGCATTTT
CASSLGGDGQPQHF
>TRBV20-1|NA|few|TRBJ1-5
TGCAGTGCTGTCACAGGGTCTAGCAATCAGCCCCAGCATTTT
CSAVTGSSNQPQHF
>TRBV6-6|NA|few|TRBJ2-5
TGTGCCAGCAGCCCCCGGGACGTCGAAGAGACCCAGTACTTC
CASSPRDVEETQYF
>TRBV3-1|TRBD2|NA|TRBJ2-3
TGTGCCAGCAGCCGTAGGACCAGCGGGGCCACAGATGCGCAGTATTTT
CASSRRTSGATDAQYF
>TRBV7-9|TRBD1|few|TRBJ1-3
TGTGCCAGCAGCTTAACCCCGGACGGGACAGTAGGAAACACCATATATTTT
CASSLTPDGTVGNTIYF
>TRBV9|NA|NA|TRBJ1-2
TGTGCCAGCAGCGTGGGAACGGACCCCTCCCGTGGCTACACCTTC
CASSVGTDPSRGYTF
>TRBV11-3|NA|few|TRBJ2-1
TGTGCCAGCAGCTTAAGGGCCAGCTCCTACAATGAGCAGTTCTTC
CASSLRASSYNEQFF
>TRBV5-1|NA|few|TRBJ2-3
TGCGCCAGCAGCTTGGAGGCAGTGGGGGCTGATACGCAGTATTTT
CASSLEAVGADTQYF
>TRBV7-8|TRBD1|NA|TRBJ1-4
TGTGCCAGCAGCTTAGGGGGACAGGCCGGTGCAACTAATGAAAAACTGTTTTTT
CASSLGGQAGATNEKLFF
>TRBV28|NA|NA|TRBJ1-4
TGTGCCAGCAGTTTAGGAGCGGGAAGCGGGGATGAAAGACTGTTTTTT
CASSLGAGSGDERLFF
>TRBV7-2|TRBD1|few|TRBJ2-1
TGTGCCAGCAGCCCCGAGCCCAGGGGGCGAAACCATGAGCAGTTCTTC
CASSPEPRGRNHEQFF
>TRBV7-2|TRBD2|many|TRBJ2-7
TGTGCCAGCACCCCTCAGACGGGGGGGGGCCGCAGCGAGCAGTACTTC
CASTPQTGGGRSEQYF
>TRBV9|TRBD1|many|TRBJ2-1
TGTGCCAGCAGCGACCCGACAGGGCCTAACCACAGCTCCTACAATGAGCAGTTCTTC
CASSDPTGPNHSSYNEQFF
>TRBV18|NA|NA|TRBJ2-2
TGTGCCAGCTCACGTCCTCAGGGCAACACCGGGGAGCTGTTTTTT
CASSRPQGNTGELFF
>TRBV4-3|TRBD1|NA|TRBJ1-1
TGCGCCAGCAGCCGGGACAGGGCGGACACTGAAGCTTTCTTT
CASSRDRADTEAFF
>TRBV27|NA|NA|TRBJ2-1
TGTGCCAGCAGCCGAAACCTAGGCAATGAGCAGTTCTTC
CASSRNLGNEQFF
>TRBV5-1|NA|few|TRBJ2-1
TGCGCCAGCAGCTTGTATGGGGGGAGCTCCTACAATGAGCAGTTCTTC
CASSLYGGSSYNEQFF
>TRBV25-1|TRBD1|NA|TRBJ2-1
TGTGCCAGCAGTGCAAGACAGGGGGAAGTTGAGCAGTTCTTC
CASSARQGEVEQFF
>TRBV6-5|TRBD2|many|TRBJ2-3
TGTGCCAGCAGAACCGGGACTAGCGTTCCAGATACGCAGTATTTT
CASRTGTSVPDTQYF